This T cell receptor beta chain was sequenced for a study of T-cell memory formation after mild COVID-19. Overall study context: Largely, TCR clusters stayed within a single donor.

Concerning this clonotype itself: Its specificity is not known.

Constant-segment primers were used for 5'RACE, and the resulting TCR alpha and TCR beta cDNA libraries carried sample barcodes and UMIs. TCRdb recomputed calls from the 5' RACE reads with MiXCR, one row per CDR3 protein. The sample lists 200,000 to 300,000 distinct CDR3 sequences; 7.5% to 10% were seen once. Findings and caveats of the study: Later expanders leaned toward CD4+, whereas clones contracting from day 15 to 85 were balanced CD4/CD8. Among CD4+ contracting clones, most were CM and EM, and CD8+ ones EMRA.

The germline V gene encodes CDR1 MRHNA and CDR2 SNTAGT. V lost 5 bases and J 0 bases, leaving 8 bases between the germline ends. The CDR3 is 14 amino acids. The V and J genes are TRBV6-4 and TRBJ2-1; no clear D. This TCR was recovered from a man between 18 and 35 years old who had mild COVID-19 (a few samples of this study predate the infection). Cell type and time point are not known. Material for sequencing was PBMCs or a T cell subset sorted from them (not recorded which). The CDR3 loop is CASSQESSYNEQFF. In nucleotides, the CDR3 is TGTGCCAGCAGTCAGGAGAGCTCCTACAATGAGCAGTTCTTC.